This T cell receptor beta chain was identified in a study of siplizumab effects on memory and regulatory T cells. Clones were sequenced by immunoSEQ multiplex PCR, and TCRdb holds only the in-frame ones, with some missing. The table includes approximately 20,000 clones, approximately 44% detected once. Study-level points and caveats: Just a small share of alloreactive clones was traced back to unstimulated subsets.

Researchers cocultured the mixed lymphocyte reaction cells at 37°C for around 6 days. On this clone itself: Antigen: not known.

The V gene end was trimmed by 4 bases and the J gene end by 3 bases; junction bases not matched to a gene: 4. The CDR3 is made up of 16 amino acids. CDR1 SGHNT and CDR2 YYREEE come from the germline V gene (reference sequence). This chain uses TRBV5-4 with TRBJ2-3, with TRBD2 matching 14 bases. This clonotype was obtained from a human donor in good health; the cells came from an allogeneic mixed lymphocyte reaction. Some clones in this sample may be carry-over from other donors' samples. The specimen sequenced was CFSE-low (dividing) CD4+ T cells sorted from an allogeneic mixed lymphocyte reaction. The CDR3, as DNA: TGTGCCAGCAGCCCAGGGACTAGCGGGAGAACAGATACGCAGTATTTT. Protein: CASSPGTSGRTDTQYF.